This section outlines one T cell receptor (beta chain) sequence together with its context. Antigen: not known. V was shortened by 8 bases and J by 2 bases, with 16 bases between the two germline ends. There are 16 residues in the CDR3. Looked up from germline, CDR1 is ENHRY and CDR2 is SYGVKD. This entry is derived from a study of shared clonotypes between healthy human individuals. The study's findings and limits: Only blood samples were collected, and tissue repertoires likely differ. About 5.2% was the fraction of naive CD4 clonotypes found shared across a few donors.

The assay was run at deep level. Under the authors' procedure: ImmunoSEQ sequences covered only the junction and lacked quality scores; filtering therefore differed. Method: immunoSEQ multiplex PCR; TCRdb's copy keeps in-frame clones and lacks some. V, J and clone size are taken as reported in that table, and D and trimming were inferred from the DNA itself. Among 2 million to 2.5 million clones listed, about 94% were seen once. The source is a man between 18 and 35 years old in good health. Material for sequencing was naive CD4+ T cells sorted from blood. Described subset: CD45RA+ positively selected. The chain is built from TRBV10-3 and TRBJ2-6, with D perhaps given as TRBD1 or TRBD2 (5 bases each). CDR3 DNA sequence: TGTGCCATCGGGCAGGGAGACTTGGCTGGGGCCAACGTCCTGACTTTC. Protein: CAIGQGDLAGANVLTF.